The clone carrying this T cell receptor (beta chain) came up a few times. The germline V gene has CDR1 LNHDA and CDR2 SQIVND (reference sequence). V was shortened by 5 bases and J by 5 bases, with 15 bases between the two germline ends. This CDR3 has 14 amino acids. These data originate in a study of blood T cell repertoires in COVID-19. About the study: From the United States, Italy and Spain came samples of acute and convalescent COVID-19. The cDNA or gDNA used as material had been derived from T cells, B-cell-depleted T cells, or PBMCs.

Per the authors' pipeline: Estimation of nucleated cell counts relied on the amplification of reference gene primers. The assay was immunoSEQ multiplex PCR, and TCRdb's table has in-frame clones only and misses some. Clonal size and the V and J genes are those of that table, whereas D and trimming came from the DNA. The sample has about 23,000 clones; 75% to 90% are singletons. The specimen sequenced was peripheral blood. The TCR comes from a human donor with acute or convalescent COVID-19. The donor label of this sample is uncertain. The chain employs TRBV19 and TRBJ1-2; D may be TRBD1 (5 bases). CDR3 amino acids: CASSPGHSLYGYTF. CDR3 in DNA: TGTGCCAGTAGTCCAGGACATAGTCTTTATGGCTACACCTTC.